The following is a T cell receptor beta chain sequence with its context. Its antigen has not been determined. The record has no base qualities; no much larger clone is one base away. The sample originates from a study of cytomegalovirus exposure and HLA in healthy donors (dated by TCRdb to between 2016 and 2019). About the full investigation: According to an earlier analysis of a few hundred of the donors, about 180 million T cells yielded over 90 million unique TCR beta sequences and less than 300 Gb of sequence data. Among roughly 370 genotyped donors of the cohort, an average of approximately 240,000 unique TCR beta nucleotide sequences were sequenced per donor, roughly a sixth of them non-productive. Rather than using new phenotypic data, the later analysis identified candidate immune exposures from TCR beta sequences and from how often those sequences occurred across donors. A separate validation cohort of over 95 different subjects was used in addition to the approximately 700-subject first cohort. To decide whether each TCR beta V gene segment behaved as functional or pseudogenic, an earlier analysis of approximately 600 of the donors relied on high-throughput TCR beta sequencing. The T cell repertoires of around 730 subjects were profiled by immunosequencing and related to cytomegalovirus serostatus. All discovery cohort repertoires had been generated on a single sequencing platform. The study aimed to test whether signatures of past pathogen exposure could be identified by cataloging public T cell receptors. About 300 gigabases of sequencing data and around 90 million unique TCR sequences made up an early release that covered nearly 650 HLA-typed donors. HLA typing included class I and class II loci at four-digit resolution. Donor age, sex, ethnicity and CMV serostatus were collected together with the repertoire data. To predict cytomegalovirus infection status, the study brought together high-throughput TCR immunosequencing, statistical association of individual TCRs with disease status, and machine learning. Of the roughly 400 genotyped donors, about 80% fell in the genetic ancestry cluster associated with self-reported Caucasian donors. A few DR-DQ haplotypes were treated as single units for association and clustering because of strong linkage in the cohort. Typing coverage differed by locus: A, B, C, DRB1 and DQB1 were typed in roughly 629-630 donors, DQA1 in about 560, DPA1 in some 600, and DPB1 in 472. A later genetic analysis took genome-wide SNP genotypes for about three fifths of the 666 donors and used that subset as a discovery cohort. A later analysis re-analyzed previously published TCR beta repertoires from 500 to 700 donors and added high-resolution HLA genotyping to study TCR occurrence patterns.

The cohort consisted of some 730 healthy bone marrow donors. Cohort members were all nominally healthy when sampled, although unrecorded immune exposures were likely present. The donor was CMV seronegative and was included in the group of about 400 seronegative cohort members. A peripheral blood sample was provided by each donor, and peripheral blood mononuclear cells were used for TCR beta sequencing. Genomic DNA extraction from the blood cell samples was performed with the Qiagen DNeasy Blood Extraction Kit. What the work shows at the level of the full study, not this receptor alone: Most CMV-associated TCR beta chains appeared to be HLA-restricted in a later analysis, and the HLA associations seemed to be driven largely by CMV exposure. For the cohort, immune exposure information was limited to CMV serostatus. The presence/absence analyses assumed that sequencing depth was roughly uniform across donors, and that assumption may not be true. Only TCR beta chains were sequenced in this cohort, and the absence of alpha or paired-chain data limited detectable features. In both the original and validation cohorts, the classifier was reported to diagnose cytomegalovirus status with high specificity and sensitivity. The authors suggested that the approach could potentially be extended to other disease states and immunological phenotypes. In an earlier analysis of 587 of the donors, most TCR beta V segments appeared in productive rearrangements about 90% or about 30% of the time, broadly matching IMGT annotations. A later genetic analysis reported fewer N-insertions in productive TCRs among donors in an Asian-associated ancestry cluster than the roughly 700-donor mean. Most TCR sequences were seen in very few donors, while some public TCRs were found in many individuals. The study gave a list of about 160 TCR beta chains associated with cytomegalovirus. Strong co-occurrence of HLA alleles, especially DR and DQ, made assigning TCR associations to individual alleles difficult. A further reported finding was that TCR beta sequences accurately predicted the HLA-A and HLA-B alleles for most subjects in the first cohort. Correlated functional status among segregating V segments might reflect linkage disequilibrium, but an unknown experimental factor could not be ruled out. Specific HLA alleles were associated with about 17,000 TCR beta sequences at a false discovery rate of 0.05 in a later analysis. A cluster of highly shared sequence variants was judged likely to be a technical artifact of the sequencing pipeline. In a later genetic analysis, a missense DCLRE1C variant was associated with V-gene and J-gene trimming of TCR beta chains, and the association was replicated in an independent cohort. Because counts were too low, about 15 rarely observed V segments, including chromosome 9 orphons, were left out of the earlier analysis of some 640 of the donors. According to a later analysis, parvovirus B19, influenza, CMV and Epstein-Barr virus appeared linked to several top co-occurrence clusters. Because some donors lacked HLA typing at each locus, the association tests relied only on the typed subset. In a later analysis, the rate of TCR association differed among HLA loci, with DRB1 alleles having the most associated TCRs and HLA-C alleles having the fewest. Some IMGT-functional V segments, including TRBV6-2 and TRBV6-3, could not be distinguished by the 87-base-pair reads and were therefore excluded. Compared with equally common non-associated chains, HLA-associated TCR beta chains in a later analysis were more clonally expanded and had lower generation probabilities. In vitro tests confirmed that a few of the cytomegalovirus-associated TCR beta chains recognize cytomegalovirus antigens.

The CDR3 starts with the cysteine, ends with the phenylalanine, and has 15 residues. The read is trimmed to its CDR3 DNA, 45 bases read in frame from base 1. Trimming leaves V shorter by 4 bases and J shorter by 2 bases, with the junction holding 5 bases beyond the gene matches. The germline V gene yields SGHRS for CDR1 and YFSETQ for CDR2. The library was produced with the immunoSEQ multiplex PCR assay. The multiplex PCR relied on a mix of 60 forward primers for TCR Vbeta segments and 13 reverse primers for TCR Jbeta segments. A multiplex PCR assay on genomic DNA amplified the CDR3 region of rearranged TCR beta genes. The amplified TCR beta libraries were sequenced on the Illumina HiSeq System as 87-base-pair reads. Per the source publication's procedure: A later analysis tallied 75 million to 85 million unique TCR beta chains across the 700 or so repertoires, and about 10 million of those chains were shared by two or more donors. Raw reads were error-corrected and collapsed into unique sequences by a nearest-neighbor algorithm in which closely related sequences were merged to remove PCR and sequencing errors. V, D and J gene segments were assigned by aligning CDR3 sequences to IMGT reference sequences. Each retained sequence needed at least a six-nucleotide match to both a V gene segment and a J gene segment. A rearrangement was called productive if the CDR3 had no stop codons and remained in frame with V and J, and every other rearrangement was called non-productive. CDR3 was defined according to IMGT convention as the region running from the second conserved V-encoded cysteine to the conserved J-encoded phenylalanine. The earlier analysis of about 500 of the donors excluded sequences that lacked an unambiguous match to a single V gene segment. In an earlier analysis of roughly 500 of the donors, V segments were called functional above 56.7% productive rearrangements and were called segregating when the between-donor standard deviation exceeded 5%. A statistical classification framework was built for diagnosing cytomegalovirus status from the catalog of TCR beta chain sequences. V and J gene assignment, in a later analysis, came from comparing TCR nucleotide sequences with IMGT/GENE-DB human TR gene sequences. Using the TCRdist pipeline, a later analysis assigned CDR3 sequences along with most-parsimonious VDJ recombination scenarios. In a later analysis, each TCR beta chain was defined by its CDR3 amino acid sequence together with its V-gene family, and reads without a unique V-gene family were excluded. To address suspected cross-contamination and a sequencing artifact, a later analysis removed some 620 highly shared, low-generation-probability nucleotide sequences. In a later analysis, a clonal expansion index for each public chain was calculated from normalized within-repertoire ranks of inferred template counts. In a later analysis, generation probabilities were computed using a VDJ recombination model fitted to out-of-frame rearrangements, and the results were checked against IGoR. Hypergeometric tests were used in a later analysis to score TCR-TCR, TCR-HLA and TCR-CMV co-occurrence, with a repertoire-size bias correction applied to the TCR pairs. False discovery rates were estimated in a later analysis by permuting HLA or CMV assignments 20 times. A later analysis grouped co-occurring TCRs with DBSCAN, adding TCRdist sequence similarity when clustering within HLA-allele-positive subsets. Repertoires with fewer than 30,000 or more than 120,000 public chains were left out of co-occurrence clustering, as were roughly five repertoires with anomalous nucleotide sharing. The table comes from immuneACCESS by way of TCRdb, which keeps in-frame sequences with V and J called. Part of the clones is missing from these tables; in studies checked, under half for an unresolved V gene and the rest for unknown reasons. V and J calls and clone size follow that table, whereas D and trimming were derived from the DNA. This sample gives under 200,000 clones in total; 79% of them show up just once. The top ten constitute 0.65% to 0.75% of the sample.

The chain links TRBV5-1 with TRBJ1-2; 10 nucleotides in the junction match TRBD1. The receptor was isolated from a woman between 40 and 55 years old in good health and CMV-seronegative. The specimen sequenced was PBMCs. For the CDR3, the sequence is CASSPRGQGNYGYTF. DNA sequence: TGCGCCAGCAGCCCTCGGGGACAGGGGAACTATGGCTACACCTTC.